Below, one T cell receptor beta chain is given with its context. There is no known antigen for this receptor. It has no much larger one-base neighbor in the sample; base qualities were not kept. Distinct nucleotide sequences in the sample also encode this CDR3. The data originate from a study of CD4 T cells in relation to SARS-CoV-2 and coronaviruses (dated by TCRdb to the early 2020s). The study in broad terms: Patient-derived lymphoblastoid cell lines were used to map the HLA restriction of shared crossreactive spike epitopes. Memory CD4+ T cell crossreactivity between SARS-CoV-2 and common cold coronavirus spike proteins was assessed at the TCR clonotype level in the study. Samples from three pre-COVID donors and the naive versus memory experiments were sequenced with the Adaptive Biotechnologies TCR-sequencing kit; other data were Illumina-based. A different TCR-beta assay, based on Illumina, was used to sequence expansion assays from other donors in the study.

As encoded in the germline V gene, CDR1 is SGHRS while CDR2 is YFSETQ. A distance of 7 bases separates the germline ends of V and J, which lose 2 bases and 5 bases respectively. There are 12 amino acids in the CDR3, from cysteine to phenylalanine inclusive. The sequence is cut down to CDR3 DNA, 36 bases in frame from base 1. The paper as a whole reports these results and caveats: Pre-pandemic and post-infection samples were not both contributed by any donor, so tracing of the source of pre-existing responses was limited. Crossreactive clones showed significantly weaker SARS-CoV-2-driven expansion than monoreactive clones, consistent with antigenic imprinting. The study was limited by small numbers of patients and tested TCRs. Memory CD4+ clonotypes crossrecognizing SARS-CoV-2 and at least one common cold coronavirus spike were found in approximately 60% of donors. Naive versus memory sequencing indicated that memory recall responses, rather than primary responses primed during culture, are detected by the assay. Crossreactivity analysis centred on spike protein, so crossreactivity against other viral proteins was not assessed.

DNA from uncultured naive and memory CD4+ T cells underwent immunoSEQ TCR-beta sequencing at deep resolution. The original pipeline was this. During preprocessing, nonproductive sequences were removed, along with CDR3s that did not begin with C, did not end with F or W, or were shorter than 7 amino acids. Cultured and uncultured naive and memory CD4+ repertoires were searched for previously identified spike- and CEF-reactive CDR3s. CDR3 homology was quantified as pairwise Levenshtein distance, calculated with the stringdist R package after three terminal residues were trimmed from each end. Not all clones reach the TCRdb copy of this immuneACCESS table, which keeps in-frame sequences only. Checked studies attribute under half of the gap to unresolved V genes and leave the rest unexplained. From that table come the V and J calls and clone size; the DNA was used to work out D and trimming. The sample table holds about 70,000 clones, of which around 87% were seen once. 1.6% of the sample is in the top ten clones.

CD4+ T cells from unexposed donors were collected before the COVID-19 pandemic (2011-2018). Naive and memory CD4+ T cells were separated from cryopreserved PBMCs through CD4 enrichment, which was followed by EasySep naive CD4+ T cell enrichment. Leukapheresis product for the unexposed donors was bought commercially. Ficoll-Paque PLUS gradient centrifugation was used to isolate PBMCs from leukapheresis product or whole blood. The PBMCs went either fresh into the expansion assay or into cryopreservation at -140 degrees C. The QIAamp Micro DNA Kit was used to extract genomic DNA from the CD4+ T cells. Sequenced sample: memory CD4+ T cells from PBMCs. The sample's cell subset or site label, decoded: memory (non-naive) CD4+ T cells. The sequence was collected from a human donor in good health. The sequence links TRBV5-1 to TRBJ2-5; the D gene cannot be named for sure. The CDR3 region has the sequence CASSLQQETQYF. DNA sequence: TGCGCCAGCAGCTTACAACAGGAGACCCAGTACTTC.